This T cell receptor (beta chain) was sequenced for a study of tumor-infiltrating lymphocytes in localized non-small cell lung cancer. Study context: From each patient, both tumor and uninvolved lung, non-adjacent to tumor, were sampled. The study, taken as a whole, reports: Technical variation could not be separated from intratumor heterogeneity here. TCRbeta sequencing showed higher T cell infiltration in tumors than uninvolved lung.

Unmatched junction bases numbered 9, after V lost 0 bases and J lost 5 bases. CDR1 and CDR2 from the germline V gene are MNHEY and SMNVEV (reference sequence). The CDR3 totals 16 residues. In its sample, this clone was seen a few times. Antigen unknown. TCRdb's table, derived via immunoSEQ multiplex PCR, lists solely in-frame clones and lacks some. Here the sample spans approximately 9,500 clones, less than 80% being singletons. The chain joins TRBV27 to TRBJ1-2; 7 bases fit TRBD1. Sequencing was done on a sample of uninvolved lung tissue not adjacent to the tumor. The origin of this receptor is a human donor with non-small cell lung cancer. The CDR3 loop is CASSLSPWGTAYGYTF. The CDR3 bases are TGTGCCAGCAGTTTATCGCCTTGGGGGACAGCTTATGGCTACACCTTC.